These T cell receptor beta chains were read from a single sample in a study of blood T cells in healthy people across ages. TCRdb reanalysed the 5' RACE reads using MiXCR and keeps one entry per CDR3 protein. The data show some 800,000 distinct CDR3 sequences, 25% seen once. The sample was also linked to a second study, of T cells of mothers and their children.

Material: blood. Receptor source: a boy between 5 and 17 years old in good health. Both conserved end residues are part of each CDR3. D genes are given only for firm matches. Clone size is stated in some rows and not others, as once, few, many or a class when expanded.

J	D	size	V	DNA	CDR3
TRBJ2-3	.	.	TRBV3-1	TGTGCTAGCAGCCAAGCGCGAGGACGCACAGATACGCAGTATTTT	CASSQARGRTDTQYF
TRBJ2-5	TRBD1	many	TRBV7-2	TGTGCCAGCAGCTTATTGGGACAGAATATCCAGTACTTC	CASSLLGQNIQYF
TRBJ1-2	.	.	TRBV28	TGTGCCAGCCTAAACTGGCAGGGAGTTTTTAACGATGGCTACACCTTC	CASLNWQGVFNDGYTF
TRBJ1-4	.	few	TRBV5-1	TGCGCCAGCAGGTCAATCCCCTCAACTAATGAAAAACTGTTTTTT	CASRSIPSTNEKLFF
TRBJ2-5	TRBD2	.	TRBV4-3	TGCGCCAGCAGCCAAGATCCAGCGGGGGGGCCTGGAGAGACCCAGTACTTC	CASSQDPAGGPGETQYF
TRBJ1-1	.	.	TRBV29-1	TGCAGCGTTTTGGGCAGTGAAGCTTTCTTT	CSVLGSEAFF
TRBJ2-5	.	.	TRBV15	TGTGCCACCAGCAATGAAGAGACCCAGTACTTC	CATSNEETQYF
TRBJ2-7	.	few	TRBV28	TGTGCCAGCCGGGACGGGAACTACGAGCAGTACTTC	CASRDGNYEQYF
TRBJ2-2	TRBD2	few	TRBV4-1	TGCGCCAGCAGCCAGGGACTAGCGGGTTTGAACACCGGGGAGCTGTTTTTT	CASSQGLAGLNTGELFF
TRBJ2-7	TRBD1	few	TRBV12-3/TRBV12-4	TGTGCCAGCAGTTCAACAGGGGGCGGTTACGAGCAGTACTTC	CASSSTGGGYEQYF
TRBJ1-4	.	few	TRBV4-3	TGCGCCAGCAGCCAGAAGGACAGTTTAACTAATGAAAAACTGTTTTTT	CASSQKDSLTNEKLFF
TRBJ2-3	.	many	TRBV28	TGTGCCAGCAGTTATTCCGTCCCGACCACAGATACGCAGTATTTT	CASSYSVPTTDTQYF
TRBJ2-1	TRBD2	few	TRBV20-1	TGCAGTGCTAGAGTCGGGACTAGCGGGAAGTACAATGAGCAGTTCTTC	CSARVGTSGKYNEQFF
TRBJ1-1	.	few	TRBV4-3	TGCGCCAGCAGCTTATACAGGGAGGCAGGGGTGAACACTGAAGCTTTCTTT	CASSLYREAGVNTEAFF
TRBJ2-3	.	.	TRBV9	TGTGCCAGCAGCGATGGGGAAGGGGGTACGGGAGATACGCAGTATTTT	CASSDGEGGTGDTQYF
TRBJ2-7	TRBD1	few	TRBV29-1	TGCAGCGTTGCGACAGGGGTTTCACGAAGCTCCTACGAGCAGTACTTC	CSVATGVSRSSYEQYF
TRBJ2-1	.	few	TRBV29-1	TGCAGCCTCGAGCGTGACTCTTACAATGAGCAGTTCTTC	CSLERDSYNEQFF
TRBJ2-7	.	.	TRBV28	TGTGCCAGCAGTTTTGTCCAGTGGGGCTACGAGCAGTACTTC	CASSFVQWGYEQYF
TRBJ1-5	TRBD1	few	TRBV12-3/TRBV12-4	TGTGCCAGCAGTTTGGGCCCGACAGGGCTCAATCAGCCCCAGCATTTT	CASSLGPTGLNQPQHF
TRBJ2-3	TRBD2	.	TRBV29-1	TGCAGCGTTGTGTCTAGCGGGGGGGCAGATACGCAGTATTTT	CSVVSSGGADTQYF
TRBJ1-1	.	.	TRBV6-5	TGTGCCAGCAGCCTTACGGGGGAATTCAACACTGAAGCTTTCTTT	CASSLTGEFNTEAFF
TRBJ2-7	.	few	TRBV7-9	TGTGCCAGCAGCTTAACGACTACTAGCTCCTACGAGCAGTACTTC	CASSLTTTSSYEQYF
TRBJ1-2	TRBD1	.	TRBV7-2	TGTGCCAGCAGCTTAGAGAGGACAGGGGGTCATGGCTACACCTTC	CASSLERTGGHGYTF
TRBJ2-1	TRBD2	.	TRBV5-1	TGCGCCAGCGGTACTAGCGGGAGCCGGGATGAGCAGTTCTTC	CASGTSGSRDEQFF
TRBJ2-5	TRBD1	.	TRBV6-6	TGTGCCAGCAGTCCGGGACAGGGGTACCAAGAGACCCAGTACTTC	CASSPGQGYQETQYF
TRBJ1-1	.	.	TRBV29-1	TGCAGCGTGAAAGGGGCGTTGAACACTGAAGCTTTCTTT	CSVKGALNTEAFF
TRBJ2-6	TRBD1	few	TRBV11-1	TGTGCCAGCAGCCTAACAGGGGCTTCCAACGTCCTGACTTTC	CASSLTGASNVLTF